This T cell receptor beta chain stems from a study of CD8+ T cells in alopecia areata. Treatment described: oral pan-JAK inhibitor, 5-10 mg twice daily. Broader study findings: Lesional scalp displayed greater clonality than normal scalp, most notably in alopecia totalis/universalis. On tofacitinib, scalp and blood still held many of the expanded lesional clones.

As regards this clone: The antigen remains undetermined.

V dropped 3 bases and J dropped 2; count of bases not matched to a gene: 3. The CDR3 is made up of 15 amino acids. Germline CDR1 is SGHTA and CDR2 is FQGNSA. As the sequencing template, cDNA was produced by extracting RNA and reverse transcribing it. The table came from immunoSEQ multiplex PCR; TCRdb's copy has only in-frame clones and leaves some out. In the table there are approximately 120,000 clones, over 55% of which are singletons. The chain carries TRBV7-2 and TRBJ2-3; 9 bases agree with TRBD2. Sequences were derived from CD4+ T cells sorted from blood, sampled at week 4, from a patient treated with tofacitinib. This receptor was identified in a human donor with alopecia areata. CDR3 in amino acids: CASSLRGGLTDTQYF. CDR3 DNA: TGTGCCAGCAGCTTGCGGGGGGGGCTCACAGATACGCAGTATTTT.